This TCR beta chain is drawn from a study of T cells in Graves' hyperthyroidism and ophthalmopathy. Whole-study findings and limits: A 13 V-J signature model discriminated ophthalmopathy versus stable hyperthyroidism.

TCR beta CDR3 region amplification was performed from RNA transcripts. Researchers ran a first-round RT-PCR on the TCR CDR3 using the HTBI primer set. TCRdb reprocessed the multiplex PCR reads via MiXCR and lists one record per CDR3 protein. The table lists approximately 530,000 distinct CDR3 sequences, approximately 16% of them singletons, with approximately 20% in the top ten. This CDR3 contains 15 residues. Germline CDR1 and CDR2: LGHDT and YNNKEL (reference sequence). The V gene lost 1 base and the J gene lost 5 bases, with 15 bases spanning the gap. This clonotype was seen more than once but under ten times. Its cognate antigen is unknown.

Sequencing used blood. This chain connects TRBV3-1 to TRBJ2-7, with a tentative D call TRBD1 (6 bases). This TCR came from a woman aged 18-29 years with Graves' hyperthyroidism. The CDR3 sequence: CASSQGGDRCHEQYF. The CDR3 coding sequence is TGTGCCAGCAGCCAAGGAGGAGACAGGTGCCACGAGCAGTACTTC.